This T cell receptor beta chain was found in a study of cytomegalovirus exposure and HLA in healthy donors. Study-wide findings and caveats: Donors were assumed by presence/absence analyses to have roughly uniform sequencing depth.

Primers: 60 Vbeta forward and 13 Jbeta reverse. The data were produced by immunoSEQ multiplex PCR, yet TCRdb's version contains in-frame clones alone and is incomplete. The sample contains under 130,000 clones, about 80% of which appear only once. When sampled, the donors appeared nominally healthy, though they likely had unrecorded immune exposures. A note on this clone: Its target is unknown.

Trimming took off 5 bases at V and 1 base at J, with 18 bases between the two ends. The germline V gene encodes CDR1 MDHEN and CDR2 SYDVKM. The CDR3 runs to 17 residues. The source of this sequence is a man aged 40-49 years in good health and CMV-seropositive. The chain has TRBV28 and TRBJ2-1; D may be TRBD1 (7 bases). Sequenced input: PBMCs. This CDR3 reads CASSSFRGDSSYNEQFF. The CDR3 DNA reads TGTGCCAGCAGTAGCTTTAGGGGGGACAGTTCCTACAATGAGCAGTTCTTC.